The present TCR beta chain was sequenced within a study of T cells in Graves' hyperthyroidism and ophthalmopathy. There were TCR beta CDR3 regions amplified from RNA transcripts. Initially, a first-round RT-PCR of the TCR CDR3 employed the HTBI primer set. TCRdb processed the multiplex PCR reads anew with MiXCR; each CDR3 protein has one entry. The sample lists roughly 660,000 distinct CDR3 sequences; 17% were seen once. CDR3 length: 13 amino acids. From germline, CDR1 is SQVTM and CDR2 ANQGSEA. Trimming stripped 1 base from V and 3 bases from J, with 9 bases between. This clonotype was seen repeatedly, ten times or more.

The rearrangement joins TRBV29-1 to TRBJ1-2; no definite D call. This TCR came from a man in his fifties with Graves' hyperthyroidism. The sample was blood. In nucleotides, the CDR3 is TGCAGCGTTGAAGCGGAAGCTCACTATGGCTACACCTTC. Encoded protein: CSVEAEAHYGYTF.